What follows are 14 T cell receptor beta chains derived from one specimen sequenced in a study of blood T cell repertoires in COVID-19. Repertoires were generated with immunoSEQ multiplex PCR, while TCRdb's copy carries only in-frame clones and drops some. The sample has a few hundred thousand clones, about nine tenths seen once. The material sequenced was PBMCs or T cells enriched from blood (not recorded which). These receptors were taken from a man younger than 45 who had recovered from COVID-19.

The rearrangement uses TRBV6-5 and TRBJ2-7; 9 bases match TRBD1. With V trimmed by 3 bases and J by 6 bases, 9 bases remained unmatched. Germline V gene data show CDR1 as MNHEY and CDR2 as SVGAGI. The CDR3 covers 15 residues. CDR3 bases: TGTGCCAGCAGTTATGCCGGGACAGGGATATCCGAGCAGTACTTC. It yields the protein CASSYAGTGISEQYF.

This chain joins TRBV6-2 or TRBV6-3 and TRBJ1-2; TRBD1 matches at 7 bases. CDR1 and CDR2 from the germline V gene are MNHEY and SVGEGT. The ends lost 4 bases at V and 8 bases at J; junction bases unmatched: 7. The CDR3 has 13 amino acids. CDR3 bases: TGTGCCAGCAGTTTACAGGGGTACTCCGGCTACACCTTC. This encodes CASSLQGYSGYTF.

J is TRBJ1-6 and V is TRBV6-4, with unresolved D. The germline gives CDR1 MRHNA, CDR2 SNTAGT. Trimming cost V 2 bases and J 6 bases, with 11 bases left between them. This CDR3 contains 15 residues. DNA for the CDR3: TGTGCCAGCAGTGACAGGGCAGGACTTAATTCACCCCTCCACTTT. Amino acids: CASSDRAGLNSPLHF.

This clone was counted a single time. The V call is TRBV7-9, the J call TRBJ2-3; D might be TRBD1 (5 bases). Germline CDR1 is SEHNR and CDR2 is FQNEAQ (reference sequence). Trimming removed 5 bases from V and 0 bases from J, with 9 bases in between. This CDR3 comprises 14 residues. The CDR3 region has the DNA TGTGCCAGCAGCCGAGACAGAAGCACAGATACGCAGTATTTT. As protein: CASSRDRSTDTQYF.

V usage is TRBV7-8 and J usage is TRBJ1-1; TRBD1 is a possible D gene (6 bases). The CDR3 is 12 amino acids. Germline V CDR1 and CDR2: SGHVS, FQNEAQ. Trimming shortened V by 4 bases and J by 7 bases, and 10 bases separated the two germline ends. The CDR3 sequence is CASSSQGLEAFF. DNA of the CDR3: TGTGCCAGCAGCTCTCAGGGGCTTGAAGCTTTCTTT.

The V and J genes are TRBV5-1 and TRBJ2-1; 9 positions agree with TRBD1. The CDR3 runs 14 residues. The junction had 7 bases not matched to a gene; V was cut back by 4 bases and J by 8 bases. CDR1 and CDR2 (germline): SGHRS, YFSETQ. CDR3 residues: CASSPDRGVDEQFF. Here the CDR3 DNA reads TGCGCCAGCAGCCCGGACAGGGGAGTCGATGAGCAGTTCTTC.

This sequence joins TRBV9 and TRBJ2-3; D gene uncertain. V was cut by 2 bases and J by 0 bases, with 7 bases left in between. The CDR3 runs to 14 residues. Germline loops: CDR1 SGDLS, CDR2 YYNGEE. The CDR3 sequence: CASSVAVSTDTQYF. The CDR3 DNA reads as TGTGCCAGCAGCGTGGCAGTTAGCACAGATACGCAGTATTTT.

This chain joins TRBV19 and TRBJ2-1; TRBD2 matches 12 bases. Germline trimming cut 8 bases from V and 2 bases from J; bases unmatched to any gene: 4. Germline V gene sequence: CDR1 LNHDA, CDR2 SQIVND (reference sequence). This CDR3 has 15 amino acids. The CDR3 sequence is CASQASGGAYNEQFF. The CDR3 nucleotides read TGTGCCAGTCAGGCTAGCGGGGGGGCCTACAATGAGCAGTTCTTC.

The sample holds one count of this clone. This chain links TRBV11-3 with TRBJ2-5; 9 nucleotides line up with TRBD2. V shed 3 bases and J 2 bases; nucleotides not matched to a gene: 7. CDR1 and CDR2 (germline): SGHNT, YENEEA. The CDR3 is 16 residues long. CDR3: CASSFRSGSHQETQYF. CDR3 DNA sequence: TGTGCCAGCAGCTTCCGTAGCGGGAGCCATCAAGAGACCCAGTACTTC.

This clone was counted a single time. This sequence joins TRBV6-1 and TRBJ1-2; TRBD1 agrees at 7 bases. The germline V gene encodes CDR1 MNHNS and CDR2 SASEGT. The CDR3 sequence is 15 residues long. V shed 3 bases and J 1 base; nucleotides not matched to a gene: 5. The DNA for the CDR3 is TGTGCCAGCAGTGACCGACAGGGAAATAACTATGGCTACACCTTC. This translates into CASSDRQGNNYGYTF.

This sequence joins TRBV18 and TRBJ2-7; D gene ambiguous. Trimming pared 5 bases from V and 5 bases from J, leaving 13 bases between. The germline V gene has CDR1 KGHSH and CDR2 LQKENI. This CDR3 has 13 amino acids. Written as DNA, the CDR3 is TGTGCCAGCTCAAGATCTACAGATAACGAGCAGTACTTC. Translation gives CASSRSTDNEQYF.

The genes are TRBV11-2 and TRBJ2-5; 8 bases are a match to TRBD2. CDR3 size: 16 residues. V lost 2 bases to trimming and J lost 2 bases; unmatched junction nucleotides: 7. Germline loops: CDR1 SGHAT, CDR2 FQNNGV. The CDR3: CASSLHRSGGQETQYF. The DNA of the CDR3 is TGTGCCAGCAGCTTACATAGGAGCGGGGGTCAAGAGACCCAGTACTTC.

Many counts were recorded for this clone. CDR3: CASSAEAGGPSDTQYF. CDR3 DNA: TGTGCCAGCAGTGCTGAAGCGGGAGGGCCTTCAGATACGCAGTATTTT. This rearrangement joins TRBV6-4 to TRBJ2-3; 10 bases map to TRBD2. Germline V gene lookup returns CDR1 MRHNA and CDR2 SNTAGT. V gave up 4 bases and J gave up 4 bases; unmatched junction bases: 8. The CDR3 spans 16 residues.

The chain employs TRBV3-1 (or the pseudogene TRBV3-2) and TRBJ2-3; the match to TRBD1 covers 7 bases. Per the germline V gene, CDR1 is LGHDT and CDR2 is YNNKEL (reference sequence). The length of the CDR3 is 16 residues. The V and J ends lost 4 bases and 5 bases, in that order; junction bases with no gene match: 12. CDR3 protein: CASSRVQGPQGDTQYF. The CDR3, as DNA: TGTGCCAGCAGCCGAGTACAGGGGCCCCAGGGAGATACGCAGTATTTT.